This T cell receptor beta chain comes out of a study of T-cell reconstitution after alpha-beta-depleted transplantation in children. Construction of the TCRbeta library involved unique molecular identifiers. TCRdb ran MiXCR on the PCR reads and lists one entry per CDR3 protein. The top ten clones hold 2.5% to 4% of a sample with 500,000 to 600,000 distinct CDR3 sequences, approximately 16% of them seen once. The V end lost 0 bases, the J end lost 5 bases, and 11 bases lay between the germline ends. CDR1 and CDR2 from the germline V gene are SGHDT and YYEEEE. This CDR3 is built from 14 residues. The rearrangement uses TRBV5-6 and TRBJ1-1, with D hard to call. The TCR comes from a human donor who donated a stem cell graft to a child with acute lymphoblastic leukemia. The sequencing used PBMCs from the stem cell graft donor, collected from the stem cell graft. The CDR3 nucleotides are TGTGCCAGCAGCTTGGCCGCTGGGTGGACTGAAGCTTTCTTT. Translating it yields CASSLAAGWTEAFF. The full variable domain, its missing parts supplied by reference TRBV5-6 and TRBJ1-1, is DAGVTQSPTHLIKTRGQQVTLRCSPKSGHDTVSWYQQALGQGPQFIFQYYEEEERQRGNFPDRFSGHQFPNYSSELNVNALLLGDSALYLCASSLAAGWTEAFFGQGTRLTVV.